The clone carrying this TCR beta chain was seen more than once but under ten times. Its antigen is unidentified. This sample was taken from a study of human T cells and chemical hapten exposure. Background on the study: There were weekly diphenylcyclopropenone doses to the scalp for patients throughout the roughly 25-week study.

The study, taken as a whole, reports: DPC sensitization did not alter TCRs above 1 in 1000 frequency.

Described time point: patch test 3, about 24 weeks after DPC sensitization. Treatment: therapeutic diphenylcyclopropenone sensitization with weekly scalp DPC. The CDR3 is made up of 13 amino acids. Germline V lookup: CDR1 SGDLS, CDR2 YYNGEE. V lost 2 bases and J lost 4, with 6 bases in between. Methods used by the authors: With a range of roughly 23,224 to 690,600, the median per sample was 95,638 TCRs. TCRdb recomputed calls from the RACE reads with MiXCR, one row per CDR3 protein. TCRdb's processing, not the authors', yielded these V and J calls. The top ten hold approximately 2.1% of the sample, which has about 170,000 distinct CDR3 sequences, roughly 26% seen once.

The chain has TRBV9 and TRBJ2-2, with D hard to call. This specimen was whole blood, taken in connection with sensitization to the hapten diphenylcyclopropenone (DPC). The TCR originated in a woman between 18 and 30 years old with alopecia areata. Some clones in this sample may be carry-over from other donors' samples. The CDR3 is CASSVASTGELFF. The CDR3 DNA reads as TGTGCCAGCAGCGTGGCATCCACCGGGGAGCTGTTTTTT.